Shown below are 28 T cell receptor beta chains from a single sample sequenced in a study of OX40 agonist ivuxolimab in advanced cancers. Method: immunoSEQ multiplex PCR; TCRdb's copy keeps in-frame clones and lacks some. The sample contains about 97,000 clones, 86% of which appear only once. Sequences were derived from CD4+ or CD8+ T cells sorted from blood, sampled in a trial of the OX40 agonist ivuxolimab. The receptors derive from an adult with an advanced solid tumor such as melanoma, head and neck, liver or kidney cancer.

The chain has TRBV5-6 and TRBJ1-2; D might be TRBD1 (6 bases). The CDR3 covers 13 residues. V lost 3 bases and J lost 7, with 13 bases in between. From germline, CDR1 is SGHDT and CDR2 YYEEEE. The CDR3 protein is CASSSPGVGGYTF. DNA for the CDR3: TGTGCCAGCAGCTCTCCAGGGGTTGGTGGCTACACCTTC.

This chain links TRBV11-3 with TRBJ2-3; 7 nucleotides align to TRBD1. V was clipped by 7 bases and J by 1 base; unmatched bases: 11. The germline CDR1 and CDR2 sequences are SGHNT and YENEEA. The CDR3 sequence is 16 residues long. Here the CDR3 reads CASKPKKGQGTDTQYF. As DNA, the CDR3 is TGTGCCAGCAAACCAAAGAAAGGACAGGGCACAGATACGCAGTATTTT. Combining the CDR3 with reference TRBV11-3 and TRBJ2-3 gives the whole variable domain EAGVVQSPRYKIIEKKQPVAFWCNPISGHNTLYWYLQNLGQGPELLIRYENEEAVDDSQLPKDRFSAERLKGVDSTLKIQPAELGDSAVYLCASKPKKGQGTDTQYFGPGTRLTVL.

The CDR3 region has the DNA TGTGCCAGCAGTCCACTAGCGGGGGGTGAAGATACGCAGTATTTT. This translates into CASSPLAGGEDTQYF. The chain is built from TRBV6-5 and TRBJ2-3; 12 bases match TRBD2. Germline loops: CDR1 MNHEY, CDR2 SVGAGI. V trimming: 5 bases; J trimming: 5 bases; junction bases outside the gene matches: 5. The CDR3 has 15 amino acids.

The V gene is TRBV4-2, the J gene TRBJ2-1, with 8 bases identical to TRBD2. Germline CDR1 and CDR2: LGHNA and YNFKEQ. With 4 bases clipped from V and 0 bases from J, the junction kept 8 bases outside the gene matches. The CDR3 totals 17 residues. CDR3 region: CASSPARGESSYNEQFF. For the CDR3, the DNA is TGTGCCAGCAGCCCGGCGCGGGGGGAAAGCTCCTACAATGAGCAGTTCTTC.

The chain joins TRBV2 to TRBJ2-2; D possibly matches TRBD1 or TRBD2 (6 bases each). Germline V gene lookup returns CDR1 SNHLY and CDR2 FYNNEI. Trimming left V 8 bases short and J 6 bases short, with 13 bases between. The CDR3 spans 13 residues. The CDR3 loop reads CASLGAGSGELFF. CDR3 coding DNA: TGTGCCAGCTTGGGGGCGGGATCCGGGGAGCTGTTTTTT.

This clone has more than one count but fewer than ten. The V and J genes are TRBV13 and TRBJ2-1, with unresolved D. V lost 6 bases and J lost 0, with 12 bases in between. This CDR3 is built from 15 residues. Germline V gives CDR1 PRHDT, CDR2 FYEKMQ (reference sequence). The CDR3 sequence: CASREADNSYNEQFF. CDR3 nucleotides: TGTGCCAGCAGAGAGGCAGACAACTCCTACAATGAGCAGTTCTTC.

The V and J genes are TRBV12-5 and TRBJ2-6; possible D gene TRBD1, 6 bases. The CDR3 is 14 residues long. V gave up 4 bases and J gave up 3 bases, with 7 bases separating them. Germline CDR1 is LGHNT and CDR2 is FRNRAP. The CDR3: CASGSTGGANVLTF. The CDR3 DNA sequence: TGTGCTAGTGGTTCGACAGGTGGGGCCAACGTCCTGACTTTC.

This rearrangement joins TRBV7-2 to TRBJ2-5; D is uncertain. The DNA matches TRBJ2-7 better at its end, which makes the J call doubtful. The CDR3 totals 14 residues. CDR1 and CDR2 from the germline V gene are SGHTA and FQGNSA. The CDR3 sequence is CASSHLSSHYEQYF. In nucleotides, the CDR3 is TGTGCCAGCAGCCACCTTTCCTCCCACTACGAGCAGTACTTC.

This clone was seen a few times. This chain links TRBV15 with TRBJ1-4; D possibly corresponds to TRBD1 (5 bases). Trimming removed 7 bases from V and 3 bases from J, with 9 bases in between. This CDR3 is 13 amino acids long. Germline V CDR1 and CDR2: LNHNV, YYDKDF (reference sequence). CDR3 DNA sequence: TGTGCCACCAAGGGGAGGGCTAATGAAAAACTGTTTTTT. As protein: CATKGRANEKLFF.

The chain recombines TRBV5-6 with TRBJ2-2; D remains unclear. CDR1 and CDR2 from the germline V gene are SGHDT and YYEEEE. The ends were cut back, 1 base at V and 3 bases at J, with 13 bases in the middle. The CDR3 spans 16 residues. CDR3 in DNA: TGTGCCAGCAGCTTGTATAGAGCCCGGGACACCGGGGAGCTGTTTTTT. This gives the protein CASSLYRARDTGELFF.

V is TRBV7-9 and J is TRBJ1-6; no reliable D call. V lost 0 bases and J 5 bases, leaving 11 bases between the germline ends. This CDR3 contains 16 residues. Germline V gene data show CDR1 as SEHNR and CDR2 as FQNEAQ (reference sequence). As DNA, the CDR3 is TGTGCCAGCAGCTTAGCCGGCTCCTACAATAATTCACCCCTCCACTTT. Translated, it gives CASSLAGSYNNSPLHF.

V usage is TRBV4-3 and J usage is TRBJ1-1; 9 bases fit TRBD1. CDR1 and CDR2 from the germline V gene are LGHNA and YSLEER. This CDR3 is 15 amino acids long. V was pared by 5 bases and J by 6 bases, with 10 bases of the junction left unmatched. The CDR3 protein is CASSSGTGPLSEAFF. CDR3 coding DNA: TGCGCCAGCAGCTCTGGGACAGGGCCTCTATCTGAAGCTTTCTTT.

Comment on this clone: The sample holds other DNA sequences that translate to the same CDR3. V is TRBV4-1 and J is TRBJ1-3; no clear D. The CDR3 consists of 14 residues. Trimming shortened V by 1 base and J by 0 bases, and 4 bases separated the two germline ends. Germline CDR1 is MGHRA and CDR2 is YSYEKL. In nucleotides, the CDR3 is TGCGCCAGCAGCCAAGGTCACTCTGGAAACACCATATATTTT. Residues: CASSQGHSGNTIYF.

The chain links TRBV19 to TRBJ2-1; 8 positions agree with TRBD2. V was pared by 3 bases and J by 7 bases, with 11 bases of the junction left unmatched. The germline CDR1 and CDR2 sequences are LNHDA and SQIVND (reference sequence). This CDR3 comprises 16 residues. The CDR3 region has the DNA TGTGCCAGTAGTATCAGCGGGAGTCCCCTTGGGAATGAGCAGTTCTTC. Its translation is CASSISGSPLGNEQFF.

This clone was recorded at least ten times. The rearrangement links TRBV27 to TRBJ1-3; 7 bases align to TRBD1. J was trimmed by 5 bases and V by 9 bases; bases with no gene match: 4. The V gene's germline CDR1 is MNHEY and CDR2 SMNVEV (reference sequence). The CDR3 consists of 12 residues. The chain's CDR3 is CASWDRRNTIYF. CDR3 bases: TGTGCCAGTTGGGACAGAAGAAACACCATATATTTT.

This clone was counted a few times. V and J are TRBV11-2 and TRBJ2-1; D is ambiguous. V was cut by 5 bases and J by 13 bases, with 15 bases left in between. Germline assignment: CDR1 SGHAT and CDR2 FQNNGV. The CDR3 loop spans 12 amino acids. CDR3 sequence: CASSPFSTEQFF. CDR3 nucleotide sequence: TGTGCCAGCAGCCCATTTTCTACGGAACAGTTCTTC.

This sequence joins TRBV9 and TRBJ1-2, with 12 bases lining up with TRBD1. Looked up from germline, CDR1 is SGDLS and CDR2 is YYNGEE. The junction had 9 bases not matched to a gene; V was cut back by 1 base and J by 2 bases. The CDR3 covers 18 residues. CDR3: CASSVNRDRGRRNYGYTF. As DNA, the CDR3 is TGTGCCAGCAGCGTAAATAGGGACAGGGGGCGAAGGAACTATGGCTACACCTTC. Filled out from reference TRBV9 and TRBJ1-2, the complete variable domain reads DSGVTQTPKHLITATGQRVTLRCSPRSGDLSVYWYQQSLDQGLQFLIQYYNGEERAKGNILERFSAQQFPDLHSELNLSSLELGDSALYFCASSVNRDRGRRNYGYTFGSGTRLTVV.

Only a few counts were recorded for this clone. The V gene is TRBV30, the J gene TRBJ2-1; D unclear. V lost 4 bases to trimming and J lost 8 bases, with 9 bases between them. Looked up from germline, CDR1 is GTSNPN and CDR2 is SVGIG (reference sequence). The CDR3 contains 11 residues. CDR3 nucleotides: TGTGCCTGGATGATGGGCCATGAGCAGTTCTTC. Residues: CAWMMGHEQFF.

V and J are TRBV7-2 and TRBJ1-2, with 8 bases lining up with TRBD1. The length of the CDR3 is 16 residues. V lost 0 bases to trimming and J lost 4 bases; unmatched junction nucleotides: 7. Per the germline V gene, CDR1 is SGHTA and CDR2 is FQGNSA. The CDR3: CASSLARTGPAYGYTF. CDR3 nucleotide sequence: TGTGCCAGCAGCTTAGCGAGGACAGGGCCCGCCTATGGCTACACCTTC.

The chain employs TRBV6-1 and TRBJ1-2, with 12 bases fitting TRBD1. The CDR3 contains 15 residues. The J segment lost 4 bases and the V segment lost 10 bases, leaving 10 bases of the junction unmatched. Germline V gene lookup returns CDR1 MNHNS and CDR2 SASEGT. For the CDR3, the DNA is TGTGCCATTAAGTGGGGACAGGGGGCCCTCTATGGCTACACCTTC. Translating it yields CAIKWGQGALYGYTF.

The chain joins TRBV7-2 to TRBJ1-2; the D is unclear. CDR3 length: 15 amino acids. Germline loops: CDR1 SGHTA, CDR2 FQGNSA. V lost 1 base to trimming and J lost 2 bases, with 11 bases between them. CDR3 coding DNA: TGTGCCAGCAGCTTAGAAGTCGGCATCAACTATGGCTACACCTTC. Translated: CASSLEVGINYGYTF.

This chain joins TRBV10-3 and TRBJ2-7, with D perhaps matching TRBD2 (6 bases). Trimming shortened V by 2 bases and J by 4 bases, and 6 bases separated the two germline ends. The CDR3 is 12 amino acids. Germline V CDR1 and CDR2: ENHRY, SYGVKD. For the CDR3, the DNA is TGTGCCATCAGTGAGCGGGGGTACGAGCAGTACTTC. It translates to CAISERGYEQYF.

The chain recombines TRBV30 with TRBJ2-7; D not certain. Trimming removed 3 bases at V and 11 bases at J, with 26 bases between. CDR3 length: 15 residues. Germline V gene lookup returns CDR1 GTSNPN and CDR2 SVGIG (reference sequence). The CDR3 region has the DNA TGTGCCTGGAGAGCAAGTCGGAGATCGACTGACGGAGAGTACTTC. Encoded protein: CAWRASRRSTDGEYF.

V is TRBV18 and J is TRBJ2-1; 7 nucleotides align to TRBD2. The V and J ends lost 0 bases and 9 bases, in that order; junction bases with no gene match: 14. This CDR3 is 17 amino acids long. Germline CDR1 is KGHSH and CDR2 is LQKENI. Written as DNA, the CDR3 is TGTGCCAGCTCACCACCCCCTGGGGAGGGGTGGAACGGTGAGCAGTTCTTC. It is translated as CASSPPPGEGWNGEQFF.

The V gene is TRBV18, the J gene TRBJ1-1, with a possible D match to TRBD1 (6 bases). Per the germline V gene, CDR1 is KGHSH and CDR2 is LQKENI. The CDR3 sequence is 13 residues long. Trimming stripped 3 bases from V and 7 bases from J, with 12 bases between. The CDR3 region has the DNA TGTGCCAGCTCACCGCGCACAGGGTTTGAAGCTTTCTTT. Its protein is CASSPRTGFEAFF.

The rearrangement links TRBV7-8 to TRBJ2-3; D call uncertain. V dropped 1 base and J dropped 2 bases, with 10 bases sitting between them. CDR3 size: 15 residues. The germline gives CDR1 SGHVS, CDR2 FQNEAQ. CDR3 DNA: TGTGCCAGCAGCTTAGGTTTCGGGCCCACAGATACGCAGTATTTT. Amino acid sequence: CASSLGFGPTDTQYF.

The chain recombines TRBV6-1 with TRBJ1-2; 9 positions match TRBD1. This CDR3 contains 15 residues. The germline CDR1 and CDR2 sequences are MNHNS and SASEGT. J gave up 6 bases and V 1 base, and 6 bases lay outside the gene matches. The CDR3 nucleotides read TGTGCCAGCAGTGAAGGTGGGACAGGGAGGAATGGCTACACCTTC. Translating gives CASSEGGTGRNGYTF.

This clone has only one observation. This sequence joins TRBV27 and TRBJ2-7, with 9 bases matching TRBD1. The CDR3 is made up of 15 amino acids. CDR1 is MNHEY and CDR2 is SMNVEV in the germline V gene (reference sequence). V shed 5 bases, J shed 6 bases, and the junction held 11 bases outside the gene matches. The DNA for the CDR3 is TGTGCCAGCAGTACTTCCGGGACAGGGTTGGCCGAGCAGTACTTC. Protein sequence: CASSTSGTGLAEQYF.